This T cell receptor beta chain is drawn from a study of blood T cells in healthy people across ages. The study, taken as a whole, reports: Long-lived donors exceeded aged donors in naive CD4+ cells and diversity.

They isolated at least 6 million PBMCs from each sample. Extracted total RNA amounted to at least 5 micrograms for each sample. V shed 2 bases and J shed 4 bases, with 8 bases lying between them. The CDR3 runs to 13 residues. CDR1 is SNHLY, CDR2 FYNNEI, per germline. Next came a second PCR, run for about 7 to 12 cycles, which used a sample-barcoded 5' primer along with a J-beta primer mix. All cDNA molecules were each tagged by a template-switch adaptor with 12 random nucleotides. One entry per CDR3 protein results from TCRdb running MiXCR on the 5' RACE reads. Of over 950,000 distinct CDR3 sequences detected, less than 45% appear once; the ten largest clones hold 10% to 15%. For this clonotype: Its antigen is as yet unknown.

The TCR was taken from a man between 18 and 35 years old in good health. Sample: blood. The chain carries TRBV2 and TRBJ1-2; the D is unclear. The chain's CDR3 is CASSEWGSYGYTF. DNA of the CDR3: TGTGCCAGCAGTGAATGGGGAAGCTATGGCTACACCTTC.